A selection of T cell receptor beta chains follows, all from one sample in a study of blood T cell repertoires in COVID-19. Repertoires were generated with immunoSEQ multiplex PCR, while TCRdb's copy carries only in-frame clones and drops some. In the table there are about 160,000 clones, 84% of which are singletons. Sequencing was done on a sample of peripheral blood. The receptors stem from a man between 65 and 85 years old with acute or convalescent COVID-19. Both conserved end residues are part of each CDR3. The order of the fields is clone size, D gene, V gene, J gene, CDR3 protein, CDR3 DNA. The D gene is left open where the match is weak. Clone size appears in some rows only: once, few, many, or a class for an expanded clone.

size: -; D: TRBD2; V: TRBV9; J: TRBJ2-7; CDR3: CASSPRGLAGAPQYF; DNA: TGTGCCAGCAGCCCGAGAGGGCTAGCGGGAGCCCCCCAGTACTTC
size: -; D: -; V: TRBV10-3; J: TRBJ1-4; CDR3: CATGVGESTNEKLFF; DNA: TGTGCCACGGGGGTGGGAGAATCCACTAATGAAAAACTGTTTTTT
size: -; D: -; V: TRBV9; J: TRBJ2-7; CDR3: CASSVRDTPYEQYF; DNA: TGTGCCAGCAGCGTCCGGGACACCCCCTACGAGCAGTACTTC
size: -; D: TRBD1; V: TRBV13; J: TRBJ1-1; CDR3: CASSRDRGRGTEAFF; DNA: TGTGCCAGCAGCCGGGACAGGGGCAGGGGCACTGAAGCTTTCTTT
size: -; D: -; V: TRBV5-1; J: TRBJ1-1; CDR3: CASSTGSSSLGTEAFF; DNA: TGCGCCAGCAGTACAGGGTCGAGTAGTCTGGGCACTGAAGCTTTCTTT
size: -; D: -; V: TRBV12-3/TRBV12-4; J: TRBJ2-5; CDR3: CASSLREETQYF; DNA: TGTGCCAGCAGTTTGAGAGAAGAGACCCAGTACTTC
size: once; D: TRBD1; V: TRBV5-1; J: TRBJ2-5; CDR3: CASSTRDSKQETQYF; DNA: TGCGCCAGCAGCACCCGGGACAGCAAACAAGAGACCCAGTACTTC
size: few; D: -; V: TRBV5-1; J: TRBJ1-1; CDR3: CASSSDRSLSYMNTEAFF; DNA: TGCGCCAGCAGTTCCGACAGGAGTCTATCCTACATGAACACTGAAGCTTTCTTT
size: -; D: TRBD2; V: TRBV5-8; J: TRBJ2-7; CDR3: CASSSNLAGGSEQYF; DNA: TGTGCCAGCAGCTCCAACCTAGCGGGAGGTAGCGAGCAGTACTTC
size: -; D: -; V: TRBV28; J: TRBJ1-5; CDR3: CASSLMAHQPQHF; DNA: TGTGCCAGCAGTTTAATGGCCCATCAGCCCCAGCATTTT
size: -; D: -; V: TRBV25-1; J: TRBJ1-6; CDR3: CASSEFRVSRSPLHF; DNA: TGTGCCAGCAGTGAATTTCGGGTGTCCCGATCACCCCTCCACTTT
size: -; D: -; V: TRBV4-1; J: TRBJ2-2; CDR3: CASSQANLVLSGTGELFF; DNA: TGCGCCAGCAGCCAAGCGAATTTGGTGCTTTCGGGAACCGGGGAGCTGTTTTTT
size: -; D: -; V: TRBV28; J: TRBJ1-5; CDR3: CASSLGDFNQPQHF; DNA: TGTGCCAGCAGTTTAGGGGACTTCAATCAGCCCCAGCATTTT
size: -; D: -; V: TRBV2; J: TRBJ1-4; CDR3: CASSVDTSTNEKLFF; DNA: TGTGCCAGCAGTGTGGACACGTCAACTAATGAAAAACTGTTTTTT
size: -; D: TRBD1; V: TRBV4-1; J: TRBJ2-4; CDR3: CASSQIPGTGVKNIQYF; DNA: TGCGCCAGCAGCCAAATACCCGGGACAGGGGTCAAAAACATTCAGTACTTC
size: few; D: -; V: TRBV5-1; J: TRBJ2-7; CDR3: CASSTGYEQYF; DNA: TGCGCCAGCAGTACGGGCTACGAGCAGTACTTC
size: -; D: TRBD1; V: TRBV28; J: TRBJ2-7; CDR3: CASSLRQGGYEQYF; DNA: TGTGCCAGCAGTCTCCGACAGGGGGGGTACGAGCAGTACTTC
size: -; D: TRBD2; V: TRBV5-1; J: TRBJ2-3; CDR3: CASAPAGSLSTDTQYF; DNA: TGCGCCAGCGCGCCAGCGGGATCCCTCAGCACAGATACGCAGTATTTT
size: once; D: -; V: TRBV19; J: TRBJ1-3; CDR3: CASSMTGAGNTIYF; DNA: TGTGCCAGTAGTATGACGGGTGCTGGAAACACCATATATTTT
size: -; D: -; V: TRBV6-5; J: TRBJ1-2; CDR3: CATASWESYYGYTF; DNA: TGTGCCACCGCATCCTGGGAGTCCTACTATGGCTACACCTTC
size: -; D: -; V: TRBV15; J: TRBJ1-5; CDR3: CATSSRQRNQPQHF; DNA: TGTGCCACCAGCAGCCGACAGCGCAATCAGCCCCAGCATTTT
size: few; D: -; V: TRBV5-1; J: TRBJ2-3; CDR3: CASSWSPRGLSTDTQYF; DNA: TGCGCCAGCAGCTGGAGCCCTAGAGGGTTGAGCACAGATACGCAGTATTTT
size: -; D: TRBD2; V: TRBV7-3; J: TRBJ2-3; CDR3: CASSSGTTSTDTQYF; DNA: TGTGCCAGCAGTTCCGGGACTACTAGCACAGATACGCAGTATTTT
size: -; D: -; V: TRBV19; J: TRBJ1-2; CDR3: CASHPAGVEANYGYTF; DNA: TGTGCCAGTCACCCAGCCGGGGTTGAAGCTAACTATGGCTACACCTTC
size: -; D: TRBD1; V: TRBV28; J: TRBJ2-7; CDR3: CASRGQGRGYEQYF; DNA: TGTGCCAGCAGGGGACAGGGGAGAGGGTACGAGCAGTACTTC
size: -; D: TRBD2; V: TRBV7-2; J: TRBJ2-1; CDR3: CASGRAAGDNEQFF; DNA: TGTGCCAGCGGACGCGCGGCGGGAGATAATGAGCAGTTCTTC
size: -; D: -; V: TRBV6-5; J: TRBJ2-3; CDR3: CASSYSKPDTQYF; DNA: TGTGCCAGCAGTTACTCGAAGCCAGATACGCAGTATTTT
size: -; D: TRBD2; V: TRBV18; J: TRBJ2-1; CDR3: CASSPTSGSGRYEQFF; DNA: TGTGCCAGCTCACCAACCAGTGGTAGCGGGAGGTATGAGCAGTTCTTC
size: once; D: -; V: TRBV18; J: TRBJ1-4; CDR3: CASSPDNRNEKLFF; DNA: TGTGCCAGCTCACCAGACAACAGGAATGAAAAACTGTTTTTT
size: -; D: TRBD2; V: TRBV2; J: TRBJ2-1; CDR3: CAGNSGGADDEQFF; DNA: TGTGCCGGCAACAGCGGGGGGGCTGATGATGAGCAGTTCTTC
size: -; D: -; V: TRBV10-1; J: TRBJ1-6; CDR3: CASNDLGGNSPLHF; DNA: TGCGCCAGCAACGACTTGGGAGGGAATTCACCCCTCCACTTT
size: -; D: TRBD1; V: TRBV6-5; J: TRBJ1-2; CDR3: CASRRTGGGYGYTF; DNA: TGTGCCAGCAGAAGGACAGGGGGCGGCTATGGCTACACCTTC
size: -; D: TRBD1; V: TRBV2; J: TRBJ1-1; CDR3: CASIGQGASFTEAFF; DNA: TGTGCCAGCATCGGACAGGGGGCAAGTTTCACTGAAGCTTTCTTT
size: -; D: -; V: TRBV2; J: TRBJ2-5; CDR3: CAIRDRLQETQYF; DNA: TGTGCCATCCGAGACAGGCTACAAGAGACCCAGTACTTC
size: -; D: TRBD1; V: TRBV19; J: TRBJ1-5; CDR3: CASSTGQGYSNQPQHF; DNA: TGTGCCAGTAGCACTGGACAGGGATATAGCAATCAGCCCCAGCATTTT
size: -; D: -; V: TRBV4-2; J: TRBJ2-7; CDR3: CASSQEQLYEQYF; DNA: TGTGCCAGCAGCCAAGAGCAACTCTACGAGCAGTACTTC
size: few; D: -; V: TRBV7-3; J: TRBJ2-7; CDR3: CASSRYHGTYEQYF; DNA: TGTGCCAGCAGCCGATACCATGGCACCTACGAGCAGTACTTC
size: few; D: -; V: TRBV11-3; J: TRBJ1-1; CDR3: CASSFWPNTEAFF; DNA: TGTGCCAGCAGCTTCTGGCCGAACACTGAAGCTTTCTTT
size: -; D: -; V: TRBV28; J: TRBJ1-2; CDR3: CASSLGGPGYTF; DNA: TGTGCCAGCAGTTTGGGGGGGCCTGGCTACACCTTC
size: once; D: -; V: TRBV5-4; J: TRBJ1-2; CDR3: CASSSPAGSYGYTF; DNA: TGTGCCAGCAGCTCGCCCGCCGGGAGTTATGGCTACACCTTC
size: -; D: TRBD1; V: TRBV6-5; J: TRBJ2-5; CDR3: CASSPRGYQETQYF; DNA: TGTGCCAGCAGCCCCAGGGGGTACCAAGAGACCCAGTACTTC
size: -; D: -; V: TRBV5-1; J: TRBJ2-5; CDR3: CASSTDRQETQYF; DNA: TGCGCCAGCAGCACCGACAGACAAGAGACCCAGTACTTC
size: once; D: -; V: TRBV6-5; J: TRBJ1-1; CDR3: CASGSGAWRTEAFF; DNA: TGTGCCAGCGGAAGCGGAGCATGGCGCACTGAAGCTTTCTTT
size: -; D: -; V: TRBV3-1/TRBV3-2; J: TRBJ2-5; CDR3: CASSQDAPGFQETQYF; DNA: TGTGCCAGCAGCCAAGACGCCCCAGGCTTCCAAGAGACCCAGTACTTC
size: -; D: TRBD1; V: TRBV5-1; J: TRBJ2-7; CDR3: CASSFGQGGGEQYF; DNA: TGCGCCAGCAGCTTCGGACAGGGGGGCGGGGAGCAGTACTTC
size: -; D: TRBD1; V: TRBV24-1; J: TRBJ2-3; CDR3: CATSDRYRTGTDTQYF; DNA: TGTGCCACCAGTGACCGCTATCGGACAGGGACAGATACGCAGTATTTT
size: -; D: TRBD1; V: TRBV29-1; J: TRBJ2-1; CDR3: CSVMTGQALYEQFF; DNA: TGCAGCGTGATGACGGGACAGGCCCTCTATGAGCAGTTCTTC
size: -; D: TRBD1; V: TRBV5-1; J: TRBJ2-5; CDR3: CASRRQGSQETQYF; DNA: TGCGCCAGCAGGAGACAGGGGAGCCAAGAGACCCAGTACTTC
size: -; D: -; V: TRBV3-1/TRBV3-2; J: TRBJ2-5; CDR3: CASSQDVASRETQYF; DNA: TGTGCCAGCAGCCAAGATGTGGCTAGCAGAGAGACCCAGTACTTC
size: -; D: -; V: TRBV27; J: TRBJ1-5; CDR3: CASALTGNHQPQHF; DNA: TGTGCCAGCGCCCTCACAGGGAACCATCAGCCCCAGCATTTT
size: -; D: -; V: TRBV19; J: TRBJ2-7; CDR3: CASSPSTGSYEQYF; DNA: TGTGCCAGTAGCCCATCGACAGGCTCCTACGAGCAGTACTTC
size: -; D: -; V: TRBV10-3; J: TRBJ1-5; CDR3: CAISESQGSNQPQHF; DNA: TGTGCCATCAGTGAGTCGCAGGGAAGCAATCAGCCCCAGCATTTT
size: -; D: TRBD1; V: TRBV19; J: TRBJ1-5; CDR3: CASSISGTGEQPQHF; DNA: TGTGCCAGTAGTATATCTGGGACAGGGGAACAGCCCCAGCATTTT
size: -; D: -; V: TRBV19; J: TRBJ1-2; CDR3: CASSIDGTNSYGYTF; DNA: TGTGCCAGTAGTATAGACGGGACAAACTCCTATGGCTACACCTTC
size: -; D: TRBD2; V: TRBV5-1; J: TRBJ2-1; CDR3: CASSPEATSGGRGEQFF; DNA: TGCGCCAGCAGCCCAGAGGCGACTAGCGGGGGGCGGGGTGAGCAGTTCTTC
size: -; D: TRBD1; V: TRBV18; J: TRBJ2-3; CDR3: CASSGQGVGTDTQYF; DNA: TGTGCCAGCTCGGGACAGGGGGTCGGCACAGATACGCAGTATTTT
size: -; D: TRBD2; V: TRBV11-2; J: TRBJ2-1; CDR3: CASSFASGGEQFF; DNA: TGTGCCAGCAGCTTTGCTAGCGGGGGTGAGCAGTTCTTC